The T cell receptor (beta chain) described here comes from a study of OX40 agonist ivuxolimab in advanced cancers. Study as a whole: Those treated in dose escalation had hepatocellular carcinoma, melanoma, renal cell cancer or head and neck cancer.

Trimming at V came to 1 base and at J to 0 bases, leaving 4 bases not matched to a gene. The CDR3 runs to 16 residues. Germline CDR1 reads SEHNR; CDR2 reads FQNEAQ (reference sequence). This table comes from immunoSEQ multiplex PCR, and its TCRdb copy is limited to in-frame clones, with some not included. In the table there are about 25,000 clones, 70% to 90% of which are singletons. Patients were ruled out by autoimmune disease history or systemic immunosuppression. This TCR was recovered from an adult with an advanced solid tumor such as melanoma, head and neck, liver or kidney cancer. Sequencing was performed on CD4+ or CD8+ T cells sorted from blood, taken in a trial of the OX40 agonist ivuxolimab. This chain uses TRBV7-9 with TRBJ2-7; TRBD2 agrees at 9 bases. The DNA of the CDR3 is TGTGCCAGCAGCTTAGAGGGTAGCGGGAGCTCCTACGAGCAGTACTTC. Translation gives CASSLEGSGSSYEQYF.